A single sample gave rise to the 24 T cell receptor beta chains below, sequenced in a study of blood T cell repertoires in COVID-19 (dated by TCRdb to 2018 to 2020). The library came from the immunoSEQ multiplex PCR assay. As stored in TCRdb, this immuneACCESS dataset retains in-frame rearrangements with V and J assigned. A fraction of the clones does not appear; measured against another copy, unresolved V genes explain less than half of the discrepancy, and the remainder lacks a known reason. Present in this sample are approximately 98,000 clones, 88% of which were seen just once. Of the sample, 2% to 2.5% falls within the top ten clones. Material for sequencing was peripheral blood. These TCRs come from a human donor in a cohort sampled during active COVID-19.

The genes are TRBV5-6 and TRBJ1-3, with TRBD1 matching over 7 bases. CDR3 length: 16 residues. Trimming took 4 bases from V and 0 from J; bases not matched to a gene: 7. Germline-derived CDR1 and CDR2 are SGHDT and YYEEEE. CDR3 protein: CASSEIGQVSGNTIYF. The CDR3 DNA is TGTGCCAGCAGCGAAATCGGACAGGTCTCTGGAAACACCATATATTTT.

The gene calls are TRBV29-1 and TRBJ1-2; 7 nucleotides line up with TRBD1. Germline V CDR1 and CDR2: SQVTM, ANQGSEA. CDR3 length: 12 amino acids. The junction had 4 bases not matched to a gene; V was cut back by 5 bases and J by 4 bases. As DNA, the CDR3 is TGCAGCGTTTCGACAGGGACCTATGGCTACACCTTC. It encodes CSVSTGTYGYTF.

The V gene is TRBV5-1, the J gene TRBJ2-3; TRBD2 matches 10 bases. V trimming: 0 bases; J trimming: 7 bases; junction bases outside the gene matches: 5. The CDR3 spans 15 residues. Germline V gives CDR1 SGHRS, CDR2 YFSETQ. The CDR3 spells CASSLALAGVNTQYF. Written as DNA, the CDR3 is TGCGCCAGCAGCTTGGCCCTAGCGGGAGTTAATACGCAGTATTTT.

The gene calls are TRBV28 and TRBJ1-6, with D tentatively TRBD1 (5 bases). CDR1 and CDR2 (germline): MDHEN, SYDVKM. The germline V and J ends were trimmed by 6 bases and 8 bases, with 14 bases remaining between them. The CDR3 totals 14 residues. The CDR3 DNA reads as TGTGCCAGCAGCACTCAGGGTCCAGATTCACCCCTCCACTTT. Protein product: CASSTQGPDSPLHF.

The chain carries TRBV2 and TRBJ2-1; D perhaps matches TRBD2 (5 bases). This CDR3 is 16 amino acids long. Per the germline V gene, CDR1 is SNHLY and CDR2 is FYNNEI. Trimming left V 1 base short and J 0 bases short, with 10 bases between. CDR3 sequence reads: CASSEGGISSYNEQFF. CDR3 DNA: TGTGCCAGCAGTGAAGGAGGGATAAGCTCCTACAATGAGCAGTTCTTC.

This clone was picked up a small number of times. This chain links TRBV4-1 with TRBJ1-5; D unresolved. V gave up 0 bases and J gave up 5 bases, with 5 bases separating them. Germline V gives CDR1 MGHRA, CDR2 YSYEKL. CDR3 length: 13 amino acids. CDR3 nucleotides: TGCGCCAGCAGCCAAGAATTCTATCAGCCCCAGCATTTT. It specifies CASSQEFYQPQHF.

V usage is TRBV5-4 and J usage is TRBJ2-4; D may be TRBD2 (6 bases). The CDR3 has 19 residues. With 4 bases removed from V and 1 base from J, the gap between germline ends came to 24 bases. Per germline, CDR1 SGHNT and CDR2 YYREEE (reference sequence). In nucleotides, the CDR3 is TGTGCCAGCAGCCCCCGACTAGTAAGGGGCGGCTTCGCCAAAAACATTCAGTACTTC. It specifies CASSPRLVRGGFAKNIQYF.

This rearrangement joins TRBV5-4 to TRBJ2-7; perhaps TRBD2 as D (8 bases). The V gene lost 5 bases and the J gene lost 2 bases, with 20 bases spanning the gap. Germline CDR1 and CDR2: SGHNT and YYREEE (reference sequence). This CDR3 is built from 16 residues. The CDR3 loop reads CASSRQGLGITYEQYF. CDR3 sequence (DNA): TGTGCCAGCAGTCGACAGGGACTAGGAATAACCTACGAGCAGTACTTC.

This rearrangement joins TRBV30 to TRBJ2-3, with D tentatively TRBD2 (7 bases). Trimming pared 4 bases from V and 3 bases from J, leaving 11 bases between. This CDR3 is 13 amino acids long. The germline V gene has CDR1 GTSNPN and CDR2 SVGIG (reference sequence). CDR3 coding DNA: TGTGCCTGGACGGGGGGCATAACAGATACGCAGTATTTT. Amino acids: CAWTGGITDTQYF.

The V and J genes are TRBV7-3 and TRBJ2-6; possible D gene TRBD1, 7 bases. Germline V gene sequence: CDR1 SGHTA, CDR2 FQGTGA. The V and J ends lost 5 bases and 0 bases respectively, with 11 bases between them. This CDR3 has 16 amino acids. The CDR3 loop is CASSRRGVSGANVLTF. In DNA form, the CDR3 reads TGTGCCAGCAGCCGCAGGGGGGTCTCTGGGGCCAACGTCCTGACTTTC.

A single count supports this clone. The CDR3 sequence is CAIGTGDIGKLFF. In DNA form, the CDR3 reads TGTGCCATCGGGACAGGGGATATAGGAAAACTGTTTTTT. This sequence joins TRBV10-3 and TRBJ1-4; TRBD1 matches at 10 bases. The CDR3 is 13 residues long. The V segment lost 8 bases and the J segment 10 bases; nucleotides outside the gene matches: 7. From germline, CDR1 is ENHRY and CDR2 SYGVKD.

The gene calls are TRBV6-2 or TRBV6-3 and TRBJ2-7; weak D call: TRBD1 (6 bases). Trimming shortened V by 1 base and J by 6 bases, and 13 bases separated the two germline ends. This CDR3 spans 14 amino acids. Germline CDR1 is MNHEY and CDR2 is SVGEGT. CDR3 DNA: TGTGCCAGCAGTTACTTCAACAGGGATAGCGAGCAGTACTTC. Amino acids: CASSYFNRDSEQYF.

The chain joins TRBV19 to TRBJ2-3; 7 bases map to TRBD2. Germline assignment: CDR1 LNHDA and CDR2 SQIVND (reference sequence). This CDR3 spans 16 amino acids. Unmatched junction bases numbered 6, after V lost 0 bases and J lost 3 bases. The CDR3 bases are TGTGCCAGTAGTATAGATGCCTGGCGGGGGACAGATACGCAGTATTTT. Amino acids: CASSIDAWRGTDTQYF.

CDR3 nucleotides: TGTGCCAGCAGCCGGCTAGACACTGAAGCTTTCTTT. Residues: CASSRLDTEAFF. The chain uses TRBV9 and TRBJ1-1; D gene uncertain. Trimming took 4 bases from V and 3 from J, leaving 7 bases between them. Germline CDR1 reads SGDLS; CDR2 reads YYNGEE. The CDR3 loop spans 12 amino acids.

This clone has just a few counts. The rearrangement joins TRBV6-5 to TRBJ2-1; 11 bases agree with TRBD2. Trimming took 3 bases from V and 10 from J; bases not matched to a gene: 8. The CDR3 runs to 15 residues. Germline CDR1 reads MNHEY; CDR2 reads SVGAGI. CDR3 protein: CASSYSGGAFGEQFF. In DNA, the CDR3 is TGTGCCAGCAGTTATAGCGGGGGGGCCTTCGGAGAGCAGTTCTTC.

This chain joins TRBV7-9 and TRBJ2-3; 11 bases align to TRBD2. The germline V gene has CDR1 SEHNR and CDR2 FQNEAQ (reference sequence). The CDR3 is 17 residues long. V lost 1 base and J lost 5; bases outside the gene matches: 8. DNA for the CDR3: TGTGCCAGCAGCTTAGGAAGAACACTAGCGGGAGAAGATACGCAGTATTTT. It is translated as CASSLGRTLAGEDTQYF. Full variable domain (outside the CDR3, taken from reference TRBV7-9 and TRBJ2-3): DTGVSQNPRHKITKRGQNVTFRCDPISEHNRLYWYRQTLGQGPEFLTYFQNEAQLEKSRLLSDRFSAERPKGSFSTLEIQRTEQGDSAMYLCASSLGRTLAGEDTQYFGPGTRLTVL.

This chain connects TRBV5-1 to TRBJ2-1; tentative D call: TRBD2 (5 bases). The CDR3 consists of 16 residues. The V and J ends lost 1 base and 0 bases respectively, with 11 bases between them. Germline lookup yields CDR1 SGHRS and CDR2 YFSETQ. CDR3 sequence reads: CASSLSSVYSYNEQFF. The CDR3 bases are TGCGCCAGCAGCTTGAGTAGCGTGTACTCCTACAATGAGCAGTTCTTC.

The rearrangement uses TRBV25-1 and TRBJ2-2, with D perhaps TRBD2 (6 bases). V was pared by 1 base and J by 6 bases, with 12 bases between. CDR3 size: 15 residues. The germline CDR1 and CDR2 sequences are MGHDK and SYGVNS. The CDR3 DNA is TGTGCCAGCAGTGAATCAGGCAGGGAGGCCGGGGAGCTGTTTTTT. This encodes CASSESGREAGELFF.

This chain uses TRBV6-5 with TRBJ2-6; D gene unclear. The CDR3 is 13 residues long. Deletions cut 7 bases from V and 4 bases from J, with 8 bases between. CDR1 and CDR2 (germline): MNHEY, SVGAGI. The CDR3 DNA follows: TGTGCCAGCACCCAAAGCGGGGCCAACGTCCTGACTTTC. This translates into CASTQSGANVLTF.

This clone was seen once. The chain has TRBV11-2 and TRBJ2-1; 11 nucleotides agree with TRBD2. Germline assignment: CDR1 SGHAT and CDR2 FQNNGV. CDR3 length: 16 residues. The junction had 5 bases not matched to a gene; V was cut back by 3 bases and J by 4 bases. The CDR3 loop reads CASSLELAGGYNEQFF. The DNA for the CDR3 is TGTGCCAGCAGCTTGGAGCTAGCGGGGGGTTACAATGAGCAGTTCTTC.

V gene TRBV14 combines with J gene TRBJ2-5; 12 bases are shared with TRBD2. Losses at the gene ends were 3 bases for V and 5 bases for J; bases not matched to a gene: 16. Germline-derived CDR1 and CDR2 are SGHDN and FVKESK. CDR3 size: 19 residues. The DNA of the CDR3 is TGTGCCAGCAGCCAGTCTCTCGCCTACGGACTAGCGGGAACCGAGACCCAGTACTTC. It specifies CASSQSLAYGLAGTETQYF.

The chain carries TRBV11-2 and TRBJ2-2, with 15 bases matching TRBD2. CDR1 and CDR2 (germline): SGHAT, FQNNGV. The CDR3 consists of 17 residues. The V gene end was trimmed by 8 bases and the J gene end by 3 bases; junction bases not matched to a gene: 7. The CDR3 region is CASLGTSGRNDTGELFF. The CDR3 bases are TGTGCCAGCCTCGGGACTAGCGGGAGGAATGACACCGGGGAGCTGTTTTTT.

V usage is TRBV13 and J usage is TRBJ2-7, with D tentatively TRBD2 (6 bases). Germline CDR1 is PRHDT and CDR2 is FYEKMQ (reference sequence). The CDR3 totals 15 residues. Trimming cost V 5 bases and J 5 bases, with 19 bases left between them. CDR3 nucleotides: TGTGCCAGCAGCCTCGGAGGGGTTTCCAGCGACGAGCAGTACTTC. It yields the protein CASSLGGVSSDEQYF.

Only one count was recorded for this clone. This sequence joins TRBV6-1 and TRBJ2-2; D gene unclear. There are 14 residues in the CDR3. The V and J ends lost 3 bases and 5 bases respectively, with 10 bases between them. Germline CDR1 and CDR2: MNHNS and SASEGT. The CDR3 spells CASSEAPGTGELFF. The CDR3 nucleotides read TGTGCCAGCAGTGAGGCCCCCGGGACCGGGGAGCTGTTTTTT.